These 21 T cell receptor beta chains originate from one sample sequenced in a study of graft-versus-host responses after intestinal transplantation. These receptors are not linked to any known antigen. Measured with immunoSEQ multiplex PCR; TCRdb has only the in-frame clones, and not every one. The sample carries some 140,000 clones, over 85% recorded once. This specimen was unstimulated CD4+ T cells sorted from spleen or lymph node cells, taken before intestinal transplant. Every receptor here comes from a human donor who received an intestinal transplant.

The chain is built from TRBV4-2 and TRBJ2-2; 7 bases align to TRBD2. Germline trimming cut 2 bases from V and 9 bases from J; bases unmatched to any gene: 18. The length of the CDR3 is 18 residues. Germline V gene lookup returns CDR1 LGHNA and CDR2 YNFKEQ. The CDR3 sequence is CASSQRSTGTKFLWELFF. The CDR3 bases are TGTGCCAGCAGCCAAAGATCTACCGGGACTAAGTTCTTGTGGGAGCTGTTTTTT.

V is TRBV19 and J is TRBJ1-6; D call uncertain. Germline V CDR1 and CDR2: LNHDA, SQIVND (reference sequence). This CDR3 has 14 amino acids. V shed 6 bases and J shed 7 bases, with 13 bases lying between them. CDR3 sequence reads: CASSESGRNSPLHF. For the CDR3, the DNA is TGTGCCAGTAGCGAGTCGGGTCGGAATTCACCCCTCCACTTT.

The chain combines TRBV9 with TRBJ2-2; D not resolved. The CDR3 contains 13 residues. The germline V gene encodes CDR1 SGDLS and CDR2 YYNGEE. V gave up 4 bases and J gave up 6 bases, with 10 bases separating them. CDR3 DNA sequence: TGTGCCAGCAGCCCTCACGGCGCCGGGGAGCTGTTTTTT. This sequence encodes CASSPHGAGELFF.

The chain couples TRBV18 to TRBJ1-3, with no clear D. The ends were cut back, 3 bases at V and 0 bases at J, with 9 bases in the middle. This CDR3 has 15 amino acids. CDR1 KGHSH and CDR2 LQKENI come from the germline V gene. The CDR3 DNA sequence: TGTGCCAGCTCACCGGAGATCGACTCTGGAAACACCATATATTTT. Amino acids: CASSPEIDSGNTIYF.

This clone was recorded once. The chain carries TRBV19 and TRBJ1-1; D remains unclear. The V gene lost 3 bases and the J gene lost 1 base, with 9 bases spanning the gap. The CDR3 is made up of 14 amino acids. Germline CDR1 reads LNHDA; CDR2 reads SQIVND (reference sequence). This chain's CDR3 is CASSIRVANTEAFF. CDR3 DNA sequence: TGTGCCAGTAGTATCCGGGTGGCGAACACTGAAGCTTTCTTT.

This chain uses TRBV6-1 with TRBJ2-2; TRBD1 or TRBD2 may be the D gene (5 bases each). This CDR3 is built from 15 residues. Trimming pared 7 bases from V and 4 bases from J, leaving 16 bases between. Germline V gene lookup returns CDR1 MNHNS and CDR2 SASEGT. In DNA, the CDR3 is TGTGCCAGCACCAGACCGGGACCGATCACCGGGGAGCTGTTTTTT. Amino acids: CASTRPGPITGELFF.

The chain couples TRBV6-1 to TRBJ2-7; D is ambiguous. Germline lookup yields CDR1 MNHNS and CDR2 SASEGT. The CDR3 sequence is 13 residues long. V gave up 2 bases and J gave up 4 bases, with 9 bases separating them. DNA of the CDR3: TGTGCCAGCAGTGAATTATTACTATACGAGCAGTACTTC. The encoded protein is CASSELLLYEQYF.

For the CDR3, the DNA is TGTGCCAGCAGCGTAGTTGCGGACTTATCACCCCTCCACTTT. Its translation: CASSVVADLSPLHF. The chain employs TRBV9 and TRBJ1-6; no clear D. The CDR3 is 14 residues long. The germline gives CDR1 SGDLS, CDR2 YYNGEE. Trimming cost V 0 bases and J 10 bases, with 11 bases left between them.

This clone was detected once. The rearrangement uses TRBV30 and TRBJ2-3, with 7 nucleotides matching TRBD2. Germline lookup yields CDR1 GTSNPN and CDR2 SVGIG (reference sequence). V shed 1 base and J 0 bases; nucleotides not matched to a gene: 1. The CDR3 totals 14 residues. CDR3 amino acids: CAWSEAGSTDTQYF. For the CDR3, the DNA is TGTGCCTGGAGTGAAGCGGGGAGCACAGATACGCAGTATTTT.

CDR3 nucleotide sequence: TGTGCCAGCAGCCCTTCCCCCCCCGGGGAGCTGTTTTTT. It translates to CASSPSPPGELFF. The rearrangement uses TRBV7-7 and TRBJ2-2; no firm D call. Trimming took off 5 bases at V and 6 bases at J, with 10 bases between the two ends. The CDR3 is 13 residues long. The germline gives CDR1 SSHAT, CDR2 FNYEAQ (reference sequence).

The chain is built from TRBV11-2 and TRBJ2-3; D tentatively fits TRBD1 or TRBD2 (5 bases each). V was cut by 5 bases and J by 2 bases, with 17 bases left in between. CDR3 length equals 16 residues. Germline V gives CDR1 SGHAT, CDR2 FQNNGV. In DNA form, the CDR3 reads TGTGCCAGCAGCCAGGGCGTGACGGGGAACACAGATACGCAGTATTTT. Translation: CASSQGVTGNTDTQYF. Complete variable domain (other parts from reference TRBV11-2 and TRBJ2-3): EAGVAQSPRYKIIEKRQSVAFWCNPISGHATLYWYQQILGQGPKLLIQFQNNGVVDDSQLPKDRFSAERLKGVDSTLKIQPAKLEDSAVYLCASSQGVTGNTDTQYFGPGTRLTVL.

The V and J genes are TRBV7-9 and TRBJ2-3; D is unclear. Deletions cut 1 base from V and 2 bases from J, with 4 bases between. The CDR3 length is 13 residues. Per germline, CDR1 SEHNR and CDR2 FQNEAQ (reference sequence). CDR3 protein: CASSLGVTDTQYF. The CDR3 DNA reads TGTGCCAGCAGCTTAGGGGTCACAGATACGCAGTATTTT.

The CDR3 sequence is CASSFSKIYSGNTIYF. The CDR3 DNA reads TGTGCCAGCAGCTTTAGTAAGATCTACTCTGGAAACACCATATATTTT. The chain links TRBV7-9 to TRBJ1-3; no reliable D call. CDR1 SEHNR and CDR2 FQNEAQ come from the germline V gene (reference sequence). V was clipped by 3 bases and J by 0 bases, with 12 bases between them. This CDR3 has 16 amino acids.

This chain uses TRBV18 with TRBJ1-1; perhaps TRBD1 as D (5 bases). Germline V gene lookup returns CDR1 KGHSH and CDR2 LQKENI. This CDR3 has 14 residues. V lost 3 bases and J 4 bases, leaving 12 bases between the germline ends. The CDR3 coding sequence is TGTGCCAGCTCACCCAGGGAATCCGGCACTGAAGCTTTCTTT. Protein sequence: CASSPRESGTEAFF.

V is TRBV5-4 and J is TRBJ2-3; D is possibly TRBD1 or TRBD2 (5 bases each). Germline CDR1 reads SGHNT; CDR2 reads YYREEE (reference sequence). Trimming stripped 2 bases from V and 4 bases from J, with 14 bases between. CDR3 length: 15 residues. The CDR3 loop reads CASSFSGARPDTQYF. Here the CDR3 DNA reads TGTGCCAGCAGCTTCTCCGGGGCCCGCCCAGATACGCAGTATTTT.

The rearrangement uses TRBV27 and TRBJ1-5; D is possibly TRBD1 (5 bases). The CDR3 totals 14 residues. The V end was cut by 6 bases, the J end by 1 base, with 10 bases between. The V gene's germline CDR1 is MNHEY and CDR2 SMNVEV (reference sequence). The CDR3 DNA follows: TGTGCCAGCAGGCAGACAGAAAGCAATCAGCCCCAGCATTTT. It is translated as CASRQTESNQPQHF.

The V call is TRBV19, the J call TRBJ1-4, with TRBD1 identical over 7 bases. In germline, CDR1 is LNHDA, CDR2 SQIVND (reference sequence). V was pared by 6 bases and J by 3 bases, with 1 base of the junction left unmatched. There are 13 residues in the CDR3. CDR3 sequence reads: CASRGTANEKLFF. The CDR3 region has the DNA TGTGCCAGTAGAGGGACAGCTAATGAAAAACTGTTTTTT.

This chain connects TRBV10-3 to TRBJ1-1; the D is unclear. This CDR3 contains 14 residues. Germline CDR1 reads ENHRY; CDR2 reads SYGVKD. V lost 4 bases to trimming and J lost 5 bases, with 14 bases between them. The CDR3 loop reads CAISATPPRTEAFF. CDR3 DNA sequence: TGTGCCATCAGTGCCACCCCCCCTAGGACTGAAGCTTTCTTT.

This chain joins TRBV27 and TRBJ2-1; 15 positions match TRBD2. The CDR3 extends over 17 amino acids. Germline V gene lookup returns CDR1 MNHEY and CDR2 SMNVEV (reference sequence). Trimming took 8 bases from V and 0 from J; bases not matched to a gene: 5. CDR3 sequence (DNA): TGTGCCAGCCTGGGACTAGCGGGGGGCAGCTCCTACAATGAGCAGTTCTTC. It codes for CASLGLAGGSSYNEQFF.

The chain recombines TRBV19 with TRBJ1-5; 8 nucleotides match TRBD1. There are 17 residues in the CDR3. The V segment lost 5 bases and the J segment 0 bases; nucleotides outside the gene matches: 9. Looked up from germline, CDR1 is LNHDA and CDR2 is SQIVND (reference sequence). Here the CDR3 reads CASSSGRGTGSNQPQHF. The CDR3 coding sequence is TGTGCCAGTAGTTCCGGCAGAGGGACAGGTAGCAATCAGCCCCAGCATTTT.

The rearrangement joins TRBV6-6 to TRBJ1-1; 7 bases agree with TRBD1. This CDR3 comprises 15 residues. V was clipped by 6 bases and J by 6 bases; unmatched bases: 13. The germline V gene has CDR1 MNHNY and CDR2 SVGAGI (reference sequence). The CDR3 loop is CASRRLGQEAAEAFF. Here the CDR3 DNA reads TGTGCCAGCAGACGCCTCGGACAGGAGGCGGCTGAAGCTTTCTTT.